The 10 T cell receptor beta chains below all came from one sample that was sequenced in a study of CD8 T cells in Susac syndrome (dated by TCRdb to the late 2010s). Library construction relied on the immunoSEQ multiplex PCR assay. RNA was extracted using the RNeasy kit, and roughly 0.5 to 1 ug of the RNA was reverse transcribed with random hexamers. The public reads were reanalyzed by TCRdb: fastp trimming at Q25, MiXCR alignment, in-frame beta chains only. Entries that share a CDR3 protein sequence are merged under the most common genes and DNA. The sample includes approximately 100,000 distinct CDR3 sequences, with around nine tenths observed a single time. More than 0.13% of the sample lies in the top ten. The sample was CD4+ T cells from PBMCs. Source of these receptors: a human donor in good health.

This chain links TRBV20-1 with TRBJ2-1, with a weak D call TRBD1 (6 bases). This CDR3 region has 12 residues. Trimming shortened V by 2 bases and J by 7 bases, and 9 bases separated the two germline ends. From germline, CDR1 is DFQATT and CDR2 SNEGSKA (reference sequence). The CDR3 protein is CSARTGLNEQFF. The CDR3 region has the DNA TGCAGTGCTAGAACAGGGCTGAATGAGCAGTTCTTC.

The V gene is TRBV30, the J gene TRBJ2-1, with TRBD2 matching 9 bases. V trimming: 1 base; J trimming: 10 bases; junction bases outside the gene matches: 8. The CDR3 is 14 amino acids. CDR1 is GTSNPN and CDR2 is SVGIG in the germline V gene (reference sequence). CDR3 sequence reads: CAWSDSGRSGEQFF. As DNA, the CDR3 is TGTGCCTGGAGTGACAGCGGGAGGTCAGGAGAGCAGTTCTTC. Together with reference TRBV30 and TRBJ2-1, the CDR3 gives the full variable domain: SQTIHQWPATLVQPVGSPLSLECTVEGTSNPNLYWYRQAAGRGLQLLFYSVGIGQISSEVPQNLSASRPQDRQFILSSKKLLLSDSGFYLCAWSDSGRSGEQFFGPGTRLTVL.

The V and J genes are TRBV20-1 and TRBJ2-3; 7 bases line up with TRBD2. The CDR3 runs 14 residues. The V gene's germline CDR1 is DFQATT and CDR2 SNEGSKA (reference sequence). The V and J ends lost 4 bases and 2 bases, in that order; junction bases with no gene match: 6. The CDR3 DNA follows: TGCAGTGCTAAGGAGCGGGGAACCACAGATACGCAGTATTTT. This codes for CSAKERGTTDTQYF.

The V and J genes are TRBV19 and TRBJ1-1; TRBD1 matches 7 bases. Germline trimming cut 3 bases from V and 6 bases from J; bases unmatched to any gene: 10. Germline CDR1 and CDR2: LNHDA and SQIVND (reference sequence). CDR3 size: 15 residues. DNA for the CDR3: TGTGCCAGTAGTATTACCTACAGGGGTCTCGCTGAAGCTTTCTTT. It translates to CASSITYRGLAEAFF.

J is TRBJ2-2 and V is TRBV19; no reliable D call. The ends were cut back, 7 bases at V and 1 base at J, with 13 bases in the middle. This CDR3 comprises 15 residues. The germline V gene has CDR1 LNHDA and CDR2 SQIVND (reference sequence). Here the CDR3 reads CASTRKIQNTGELFF. The CDR3 DNA sequence: TGTGCCAGTACCCGGAAGATTCAGAACACCGGGGAGCTGTTTTTT. The full variable domain, its missing parts supplied by reference TRBV19 and TRBJ2-2, is DGGITQSPKYLFRKEGQNVTLSCEQNLNHDAMYWYRQDPGQGLRLIYYSQIVNDFQKGDIAEGYSVSREKKESFPLTVTSAQKNPTAFYLCASTRKIQNTGELFFGEGSRLTVL.

V and J are TRBV18 and TRBJ1-3, with D unclear. Trimming took off 2 bases at V and 3 bases at J, with 8 bases between the two ends. Germline assignment: CDR1 KGHSH and CDR2 LQKENI. The CDR3 covers 14 residues. The CDR3 DNA sequence: TGTGCCAGCTCACCAACGACTGATGGAAACACCATATATTTT. Amino acid sequence: CASSPTTDGNTIYF. Full variable domain (remainder filled in from reference TRBV18 and TRBJ1-3): NAGVMQNPRHLVRRRGQEARLRCSPMKGHSHVYWYRQLPEEGLKFMVYLQKENIIDESGMPKERFSAEFPKEGPSILRIQQVVRGDSAAYFCASSPTTDGNTIYFGEGSWLTVV.

The rearrangement uses TRBV27 and TRBJ2-1, with 9 bases aligning to TRBD2. V lost 8 bases, J lost 4 bases, and 9 bases stayed unmatched. The CDR3 loop spans 15 amino acids. The germline CDR1 and CDR2 sequences are MNHEY and SMNVEV (reference sequence). The CDR3 bases are TGTGCCAGCGGTCCTTTTGCGGGGGGGTACAATGAGCAGTTCTTC. This encodes CASGPFAGGYNEQFF.

This clonotype has a single count. The DNA of the CDR3 is TGTGCCAGCAGCGTGACAGTGAACACTGAAGCTTTCTTT. Amino acid sequence: CASSVTVNTEAFF. V gene TRBV9 combines with J gene TRBJ1-1; maybe TRBD1 (5 bases). The V gene's germline CDR1 is SGDLS and CDR2 YYNGEE. The CDR3 is made up of 13 amino acids. Deletions cut 2 bases from V and 0 bases from J, with 5 bases between.

This clonotype was detected a few times. The rearrangement uses TRBV6-1 and TRBJ1-1; unclear D gene. Trimming removed 3 bases from V and 6 bases from J, with 14 bases in between. Germline V lookup: CDR1 MNHNS, CDR2 SASEGT. The CDR3 sequence is 14 residues long. CDR3 residues: CASSDSASGPEAFF. CDR3 coding DNA: TGTGCCAGCAGTGACTCCGCTAGTGGCCCTGAAGCTTTCTTT.

This sequence joins TRBV6-2 or TRBV6-3 and TRBJ2-7; no firm D call. The CDR3 extends over 11 amino acids. Trimming pared 10 bases from V and 4 bases from J, leaving 11 bases between. Germline-derived CDR1 and CDR2 are MNHEY and SVGEGT. DNA of the CDR3: TGTGCCATCCAACAAGGGTACGAGCAGTACTTC. This gives the protein CAIQQGYEQYF.